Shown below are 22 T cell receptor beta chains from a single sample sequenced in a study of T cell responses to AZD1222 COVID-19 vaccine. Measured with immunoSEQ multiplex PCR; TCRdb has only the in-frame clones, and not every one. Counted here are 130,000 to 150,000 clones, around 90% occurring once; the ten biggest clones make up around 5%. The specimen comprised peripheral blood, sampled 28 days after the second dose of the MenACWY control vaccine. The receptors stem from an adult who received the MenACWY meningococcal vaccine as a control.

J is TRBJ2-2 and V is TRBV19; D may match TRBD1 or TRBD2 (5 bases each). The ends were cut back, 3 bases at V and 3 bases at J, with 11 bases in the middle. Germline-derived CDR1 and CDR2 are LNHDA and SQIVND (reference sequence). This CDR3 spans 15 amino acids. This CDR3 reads CASSIREPYTGELFF. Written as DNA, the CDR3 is TGTGCCAGTAGTATCAGGGAGCCGTACACCGGGGAGCTGTTTTTT.

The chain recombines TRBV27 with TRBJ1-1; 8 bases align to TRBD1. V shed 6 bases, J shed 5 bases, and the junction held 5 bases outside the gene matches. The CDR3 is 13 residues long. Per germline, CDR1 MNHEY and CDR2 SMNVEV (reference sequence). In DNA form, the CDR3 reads TGTGCCAGCAGCTTCAGGGGGCTAACTGAAGCTTTCTTT. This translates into CASSFRGLTEAFF.

In nucleotides, the CDR3 is TGTGCCAGCAGCCAAGATATAGCAGGGGAGACGGGAAAACTGTTTTTT. This sequence encodes CASSQDIAGETGKLFF. The rearrangement links TRBV4-2 to TRBJ1-4; the D gene is possibly TRBD1 (6 bases). Trimming shortened V by 0 bases and J by 10 bases, and 18 bases separated the two germline ends. The CDR3 sequence is 16 residues long. Germline V gene sequence: CDR1 LGHNA, CDR2 YNFKEQ.

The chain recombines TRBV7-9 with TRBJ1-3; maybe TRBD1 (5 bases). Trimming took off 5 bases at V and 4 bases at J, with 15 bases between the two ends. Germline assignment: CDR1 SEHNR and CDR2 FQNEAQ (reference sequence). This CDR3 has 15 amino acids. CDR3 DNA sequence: TGTGCCAGCAGCCCCCGGGGCGGGGCCGGAAACACCATATATTTT. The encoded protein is CASSPRGGAGNTIYF.

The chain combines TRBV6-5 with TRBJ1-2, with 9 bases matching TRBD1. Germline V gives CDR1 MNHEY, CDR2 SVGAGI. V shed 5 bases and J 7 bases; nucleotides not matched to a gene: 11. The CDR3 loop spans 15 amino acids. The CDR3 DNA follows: TGTGCCAGCAGTAGAACCTTCGGGACAGGGAGTGGCTACACCTTC. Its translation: CASSRTFGTGSGYTF.

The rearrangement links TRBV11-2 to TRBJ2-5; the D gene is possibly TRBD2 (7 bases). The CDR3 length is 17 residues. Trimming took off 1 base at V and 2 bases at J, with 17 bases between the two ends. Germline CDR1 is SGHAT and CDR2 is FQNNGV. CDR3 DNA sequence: TGTGCCAGCAGCTTAGTGGGGGGGGCTCGGGGTCAAGAGACCCAGTACTTC. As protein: CASSLVGGARGQETQYF.

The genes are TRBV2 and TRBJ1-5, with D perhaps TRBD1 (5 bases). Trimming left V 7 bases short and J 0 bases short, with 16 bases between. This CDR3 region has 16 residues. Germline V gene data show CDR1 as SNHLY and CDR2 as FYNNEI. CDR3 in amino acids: CASTEGTGHSNQPQHF. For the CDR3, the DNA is TGTGCCAGCACCGAAGGCACAGGACATAGCAATCAGCCCCAGCATTTT.

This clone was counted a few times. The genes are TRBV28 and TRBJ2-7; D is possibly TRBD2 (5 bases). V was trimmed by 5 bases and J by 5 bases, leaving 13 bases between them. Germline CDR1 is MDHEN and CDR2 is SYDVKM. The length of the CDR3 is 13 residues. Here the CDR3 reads CASSTRTRDEQYF. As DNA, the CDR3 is TGTGCCAGCAGTACCCGGACGAGGGACGAGCAGTACTTC.

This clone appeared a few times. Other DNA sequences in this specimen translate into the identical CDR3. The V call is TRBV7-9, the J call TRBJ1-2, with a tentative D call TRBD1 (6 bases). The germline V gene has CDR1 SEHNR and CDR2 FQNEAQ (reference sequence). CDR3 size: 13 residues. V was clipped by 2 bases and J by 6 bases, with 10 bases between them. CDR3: CASSLKQGHGYTF. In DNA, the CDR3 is TGTGCCAGCAGCTTAAAACAGGGTCATGGCTACACCTTC.

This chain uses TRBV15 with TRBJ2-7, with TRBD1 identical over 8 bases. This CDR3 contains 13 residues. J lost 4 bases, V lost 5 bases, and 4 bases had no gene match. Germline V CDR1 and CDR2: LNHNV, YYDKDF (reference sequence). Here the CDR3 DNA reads TGTGCCACCAGCCAGGGGGCGACTTACGAGCAGTACTTC. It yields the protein CATSQGATYEQYF.

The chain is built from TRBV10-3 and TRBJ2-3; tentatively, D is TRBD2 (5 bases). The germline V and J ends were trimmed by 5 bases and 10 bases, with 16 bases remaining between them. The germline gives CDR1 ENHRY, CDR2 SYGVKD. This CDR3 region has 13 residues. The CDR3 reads CAISSQRTDAQYF. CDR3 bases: TGTGCCATCAGTTCGCAGCGGACCGATGCGCAGTATTTT.

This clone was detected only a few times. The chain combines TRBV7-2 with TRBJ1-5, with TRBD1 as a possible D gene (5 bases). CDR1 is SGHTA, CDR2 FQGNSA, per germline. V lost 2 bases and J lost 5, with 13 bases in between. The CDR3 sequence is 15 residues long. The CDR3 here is CASSLWKTGDQPQHF. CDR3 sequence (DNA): TGTGCCAGCAGCTTATGGAAAACAGGAGATCAGCCCCAGCATTTT. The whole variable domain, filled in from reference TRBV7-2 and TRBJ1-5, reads GAGVSQSPSNKVTEKGKDVELRCDPISGHTALYWYRQSLGQGLEFLIYFQGNSAPDKSGLPSDRFSAERTGGSVSTLTIQRTQQEDSAVYLCASSLWKTGDQPQHFGDGTRLSIL.

This CDR3 is CASSEGQGRVTEAFF. The CDR3 DNA reads as TGTGCCAGCAGTGAAGGACAGGGTAGGGTCACTGAAGCTTTCTTT. The chain has TRBV6-1 and TRBJ1-1, with 7 bases matching TRBD1. The CDR3 loop spans 15 amino acids. Per germline, CDR1 MNHNS and CDR2 SASEGT. The ends lost 1 base at V and 4 bases at J; junction bases unmatched: 6.

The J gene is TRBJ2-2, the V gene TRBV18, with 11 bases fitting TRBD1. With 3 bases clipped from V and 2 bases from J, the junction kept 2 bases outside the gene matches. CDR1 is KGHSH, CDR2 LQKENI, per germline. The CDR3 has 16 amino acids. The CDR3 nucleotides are TGTGCCAGCTCACCCAGGACAGGGGGCAACACCGGGGAGCTGTTTTTT. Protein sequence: CASSPRTGGNTGELFF.

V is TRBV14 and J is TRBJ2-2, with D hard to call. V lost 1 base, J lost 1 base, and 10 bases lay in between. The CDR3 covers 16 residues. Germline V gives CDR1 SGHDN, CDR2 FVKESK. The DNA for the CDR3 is TGTGCCAGCAGCCAAGCTTACAAAGGGAACACCGGGGAGCTGTTTTTT. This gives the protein CASSQAYKGNTGELFF.

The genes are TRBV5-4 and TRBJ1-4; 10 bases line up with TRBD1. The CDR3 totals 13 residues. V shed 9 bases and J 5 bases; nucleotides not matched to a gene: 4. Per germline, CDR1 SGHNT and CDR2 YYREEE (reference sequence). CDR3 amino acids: CATRDRGNEKLFF. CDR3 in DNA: TGTGCCACACGGGACAGGGGAAATGAAAAACTGTTTTTT.

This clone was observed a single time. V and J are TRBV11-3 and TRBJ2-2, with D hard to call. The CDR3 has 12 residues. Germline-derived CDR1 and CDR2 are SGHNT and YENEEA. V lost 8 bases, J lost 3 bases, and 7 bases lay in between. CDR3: CASGLYTGELFF. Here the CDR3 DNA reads TGTGCCAGCGGGCTTTACACCGGGGAGCTGTTTTTT.

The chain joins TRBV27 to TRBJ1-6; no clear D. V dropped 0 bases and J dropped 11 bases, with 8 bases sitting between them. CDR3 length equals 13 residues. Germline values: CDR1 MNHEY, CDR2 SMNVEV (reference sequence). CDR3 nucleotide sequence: TGTGCCAGCAGTTTATCCGCGGCCACACCCCTCCACTTT. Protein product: CASSLSAATPLHF.

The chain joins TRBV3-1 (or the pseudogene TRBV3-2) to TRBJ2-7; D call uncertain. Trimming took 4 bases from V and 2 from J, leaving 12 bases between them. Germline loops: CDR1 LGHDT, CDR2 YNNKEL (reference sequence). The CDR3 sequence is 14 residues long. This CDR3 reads CASSPNLQTYEQYF. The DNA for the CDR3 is TGTGCCAGCAGCCCTAATCTCCAAACCTACGAGCAGTACTTC.

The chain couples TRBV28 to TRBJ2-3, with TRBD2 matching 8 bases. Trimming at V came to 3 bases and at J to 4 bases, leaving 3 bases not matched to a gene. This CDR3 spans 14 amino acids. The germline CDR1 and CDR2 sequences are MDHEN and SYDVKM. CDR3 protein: CASSFGGGADTQYF. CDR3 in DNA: TGTGCCAGCAGTTTCGGGGGGGGAGCAGATACGCAGTATTTT.

The CDR3 here is CASSQGPHSYNEQFF. DNA for the CDR3: TGTGCCAGCAGCCAAGGACCCCACTCCTACAATGAGCAGTTCTTC. V gene TRBV3-1 (or the pseudogene TRBV3-2) combines with J gene TRBJ2-1; D unresolved. Germline V CDR1 and CDR2: LGHDT, YNNKEL (reference sequence). Trimming shortened V by 1 base and J by 0 bases, and 7 bases separated the two germline ends. This CDR3 contains 15 residues.

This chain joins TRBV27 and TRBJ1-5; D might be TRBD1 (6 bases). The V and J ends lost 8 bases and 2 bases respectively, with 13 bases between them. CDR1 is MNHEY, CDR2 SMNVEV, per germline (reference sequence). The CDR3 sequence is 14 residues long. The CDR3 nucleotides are TGTGCCAGCTCCGTGGGGGCGGGCAATCAGCCCCAGCATTTT. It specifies CASSVGAGNQPQHF.